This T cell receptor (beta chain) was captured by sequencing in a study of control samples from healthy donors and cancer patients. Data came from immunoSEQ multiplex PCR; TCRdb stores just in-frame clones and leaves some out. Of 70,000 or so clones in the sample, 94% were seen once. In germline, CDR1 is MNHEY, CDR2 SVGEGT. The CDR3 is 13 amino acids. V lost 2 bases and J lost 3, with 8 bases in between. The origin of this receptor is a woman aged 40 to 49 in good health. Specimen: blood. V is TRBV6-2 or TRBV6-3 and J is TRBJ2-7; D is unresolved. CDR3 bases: TGTGCCAGCAGTTACCAACAGAACTACGAGCAGTACTTC. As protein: CASSYQQNYEQYF.